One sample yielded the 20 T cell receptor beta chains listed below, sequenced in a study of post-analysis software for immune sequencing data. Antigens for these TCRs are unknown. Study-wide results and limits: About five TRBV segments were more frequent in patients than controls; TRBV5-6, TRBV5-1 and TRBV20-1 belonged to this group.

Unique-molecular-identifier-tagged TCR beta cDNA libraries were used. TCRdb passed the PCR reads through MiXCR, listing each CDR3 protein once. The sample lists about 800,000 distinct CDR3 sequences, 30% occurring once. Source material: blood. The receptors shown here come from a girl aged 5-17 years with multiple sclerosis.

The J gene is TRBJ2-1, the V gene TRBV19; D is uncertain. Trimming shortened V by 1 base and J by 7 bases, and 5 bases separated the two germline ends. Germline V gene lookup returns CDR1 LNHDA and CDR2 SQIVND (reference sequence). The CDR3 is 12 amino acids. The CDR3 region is CASSIVGNEQFF. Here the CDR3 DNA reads TGTGCCAGTAGTATAGTGGGAAATGAGCAGTTCTTC.

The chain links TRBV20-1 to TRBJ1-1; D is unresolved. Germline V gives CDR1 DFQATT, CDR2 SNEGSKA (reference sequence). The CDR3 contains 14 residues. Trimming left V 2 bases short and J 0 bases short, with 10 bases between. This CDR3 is CSARKSGVNTEAFF. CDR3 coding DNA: TGCAGTGCTAGAAAGTCCGGGGTGAACACTGAAGCTTTCTTT.

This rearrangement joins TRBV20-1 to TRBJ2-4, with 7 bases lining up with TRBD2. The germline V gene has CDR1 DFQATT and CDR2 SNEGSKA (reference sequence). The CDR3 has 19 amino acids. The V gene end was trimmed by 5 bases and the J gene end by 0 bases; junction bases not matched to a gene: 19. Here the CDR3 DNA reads TGCAGTGCTTTTTTTCCGCGGGGGACGCCAGATCTAGCCAAAAACATTCAGTACTTC. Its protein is CSAFFPRGTPDLAKNIQYF.

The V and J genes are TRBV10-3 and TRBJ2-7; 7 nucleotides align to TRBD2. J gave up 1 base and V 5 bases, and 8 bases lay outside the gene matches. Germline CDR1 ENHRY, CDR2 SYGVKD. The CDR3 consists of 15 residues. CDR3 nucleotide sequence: TGTGCCATCAGTATCCTAGCGGTAGAATCCTACGAGCAGTACTTC. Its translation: CAISILAVESYEQYF.

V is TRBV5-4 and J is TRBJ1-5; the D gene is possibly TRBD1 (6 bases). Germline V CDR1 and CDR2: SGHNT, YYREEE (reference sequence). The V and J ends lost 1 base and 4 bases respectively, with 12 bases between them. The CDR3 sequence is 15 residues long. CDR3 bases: TGTGCCAGCAGCTTGTGGGGGGGCAGAAATCAGCCCCAGCATTTT. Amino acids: CASSLWGGRNQPQHF.

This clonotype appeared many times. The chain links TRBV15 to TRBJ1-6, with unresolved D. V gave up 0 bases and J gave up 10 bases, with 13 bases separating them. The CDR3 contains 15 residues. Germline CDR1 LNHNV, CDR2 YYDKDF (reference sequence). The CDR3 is CATSRDGRPGSPLHF. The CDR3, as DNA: TGTGCCACCAGCAGAGATGGACGTCCCGGATCACCCCTCCACTTT.

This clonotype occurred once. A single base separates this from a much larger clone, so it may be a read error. CDR3 amino acids: CSVTGLVVIRYNEQFF. CDR3 nucleotides: TGCAGCGTGACGGGACTAGTCGTGATTAGGTACAATGAGCAGTTCTTC. The chain carries TRBV29-1 and TRBJ2-1, with TRBD2 identical over 8 bases. This CDR3 contains 16 residues. Trimming took 6 bases from V and 4 from J; bases not matched to a gene: 14. Germline-derived CDR1 and CDR2 are SQVTM and ANQGSEA.

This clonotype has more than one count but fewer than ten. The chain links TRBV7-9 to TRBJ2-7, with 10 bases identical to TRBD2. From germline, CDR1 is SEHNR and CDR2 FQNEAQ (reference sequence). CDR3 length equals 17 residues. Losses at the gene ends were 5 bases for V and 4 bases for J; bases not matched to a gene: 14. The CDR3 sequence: CASSQDRASGSRYEQYF. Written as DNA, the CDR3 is TGTGCCAGCAGCCAAGACCGGGCTAGCGGGAGTAGGTACGAGCAGTACTTC.

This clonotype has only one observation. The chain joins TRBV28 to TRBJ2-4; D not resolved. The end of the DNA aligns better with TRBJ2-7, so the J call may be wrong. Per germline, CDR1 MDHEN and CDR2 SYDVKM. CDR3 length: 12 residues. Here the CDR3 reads CASSTETYEQYF. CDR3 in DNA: TGTGCCAGCAGTACAGAGACCTACGAGCAGTACTTC.

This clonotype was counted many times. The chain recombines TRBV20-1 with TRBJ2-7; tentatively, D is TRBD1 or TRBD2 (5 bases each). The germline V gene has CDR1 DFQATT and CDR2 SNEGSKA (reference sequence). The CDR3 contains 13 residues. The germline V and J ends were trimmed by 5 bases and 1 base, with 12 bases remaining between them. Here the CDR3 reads CSAPGTDSYEQYF. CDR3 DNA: TGCAGTGCTCCCGGGACGGATTCCTACGAGCAGTACTTC.

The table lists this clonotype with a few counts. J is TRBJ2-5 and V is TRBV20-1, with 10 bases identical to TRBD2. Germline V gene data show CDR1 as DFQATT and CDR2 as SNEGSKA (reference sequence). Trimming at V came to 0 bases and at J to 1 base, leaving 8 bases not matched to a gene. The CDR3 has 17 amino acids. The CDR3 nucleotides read TGCAGTGCTAGAGATAGGAGCGGGGGGGCCCCCCAAGAGACCCAGTACTTC. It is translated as CSARDRSGGAPQETQYF.

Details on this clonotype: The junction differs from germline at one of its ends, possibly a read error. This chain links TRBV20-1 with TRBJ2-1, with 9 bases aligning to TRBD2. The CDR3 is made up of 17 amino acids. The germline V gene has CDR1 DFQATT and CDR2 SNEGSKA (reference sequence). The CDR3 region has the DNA TGCAGTGCTAGAGAAAGGGTTATGAGCGGGGGGTACAATGGGCAGTTCTTC. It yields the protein CSARERVMSGGYNGQFF.

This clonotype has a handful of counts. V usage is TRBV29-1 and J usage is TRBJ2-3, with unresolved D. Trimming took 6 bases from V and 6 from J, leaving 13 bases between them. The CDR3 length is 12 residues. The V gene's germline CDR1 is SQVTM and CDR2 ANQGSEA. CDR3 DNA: TGCAGCGTGGGCCTCCGAGCGGATACGCAGTATTTT. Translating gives CSVGLRADTQYF.

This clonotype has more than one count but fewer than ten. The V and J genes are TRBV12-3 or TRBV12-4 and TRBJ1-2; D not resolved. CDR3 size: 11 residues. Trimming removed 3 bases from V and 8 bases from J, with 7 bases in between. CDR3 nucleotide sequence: TGTGCCAGCAGTTTCTGGCTAGGCTACACCTTC. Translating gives CASSFWLGYTF.

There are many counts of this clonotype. The DNA of the CDR3 is TGTGCCAGCAGCGCCTATGGCTATGGCTACACCTTC. Protein sequence: CASSAYGYGYTF. The gene calls are TRBV9 and TRBJ1-2; D uncertain. From germline, CDR1 is SGDLS and CDR2 YYNGEE. V was trimmed by 3 bases and J by 4 bases, leaving 7 bases between them. The CDR3 is 12 amino acids.

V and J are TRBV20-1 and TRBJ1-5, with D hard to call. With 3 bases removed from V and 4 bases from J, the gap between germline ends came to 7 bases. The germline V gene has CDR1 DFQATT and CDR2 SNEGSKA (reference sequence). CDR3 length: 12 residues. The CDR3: CSASEPNQPQHF. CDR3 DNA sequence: TGCAGTGCTAGTGAGCCTAATCAGCCCCAGCATTTT.

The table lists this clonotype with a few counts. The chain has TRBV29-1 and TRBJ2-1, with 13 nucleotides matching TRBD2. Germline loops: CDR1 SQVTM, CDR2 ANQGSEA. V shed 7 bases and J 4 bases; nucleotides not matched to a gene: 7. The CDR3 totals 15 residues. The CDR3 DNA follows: TGCAGCGCTCGGACTAGCGGGAGCGGTTACAATGAGCAGTTCTTC. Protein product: CSARTSGSGYNEQFF.

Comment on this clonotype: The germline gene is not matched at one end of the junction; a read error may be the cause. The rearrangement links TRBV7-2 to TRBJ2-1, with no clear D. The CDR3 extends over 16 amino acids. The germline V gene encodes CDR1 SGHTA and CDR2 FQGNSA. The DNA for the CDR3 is TGTGCCAGCAGCTACGTTGGCGGCCTCTCCGACAATGAGCAGTTCTTC. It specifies CASSYVGGLSDNEQFF.

The CDR3, as DNA: TGTGCCAGCAGCCCCGAGGGACGGATTTACAATGAGCAGTTCTTC. Translation gives CASSPEGRIYNEQFF. The gene calls are TRBV7-2 and TRBJ2-1; D may correspond to TRBD1 or TRBD2 (5 bases each). This CDR3 contains 15 residues. Trimming cost V 5 bases and J 4 bases, with 15 bases left between them. Germline lookup yields CDR1 SGHTA and CDR2 FQGNSA. Together with reference TRBV7-2 and TRBJ2-1, the CDR3 gives the full variable domain: GAGVSQSPSNKVTEKGKDVELRCDPISGHTALYWYRQSLGQGLEFLIYFQGNSAPDKSGLPSDRFSAERTGGSVSTLTIQRTQQEDSAVYLCASSPEGRIYNEQFFGPGTRLTVL.

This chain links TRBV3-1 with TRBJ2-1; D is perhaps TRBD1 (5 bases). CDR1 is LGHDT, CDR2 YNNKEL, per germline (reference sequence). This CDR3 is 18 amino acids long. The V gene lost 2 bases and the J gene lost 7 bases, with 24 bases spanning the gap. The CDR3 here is CASSQLIRISRDLNEQFF. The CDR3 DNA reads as TGTGCCAGCAGCCAACTGATACGCATAAGCAGGGATTTGAATGAGCAGTTCTTC.